A selection of T cell receptor beta chains follows, all from one sample in a study of technical replicates of blood from several donors. The assay was immunoSEQ multiplex PCR, and TCRdb's table has in-frame clones only and misses some. The table lists over 85,000 clones, about 95% of them singletons. The sequenced sample was T cells isolated from PBMCs. The receptors were gathered from a human donor in good health. CDR3s include the opening cysteine and the closing phenylalanine or tryptophan. Fields, in order: V gene, clone size, D gene, J gene, CDR3 DNA, CDR3 protein. A D gene is named only where the DNA matches it firmly. Some rows have no size entry. The others give once, few or many, or a class for an expanded clone.

v_call: TRBV7-2
clone_size: .
d_call: TRBD1
j_call: TRBJ1-5
cdr3_nt: TGTGCCAGCAGCCCACAGGGGGCGCGGGAGCCCCAGCATTTT
cdr3_aa: CASSPQGAREPQHF

v_call: TRBV11-2
clone_size: .
d_call: .
j_call: TRBJ2-7
cdr3_nt: TGTGCCAGCAGCTTAGATCTAGCACGGCAGGAGCAGTACTTC
cdr3_aa: CASSLDLARQEQYF

v_call: TRBV4-3
clone_size: .
d_call: TRBD1
j_call: TRBJ2-2
cdr3_nt: TGCGCCAGCAGCCAAATAGACAGGGCGATCAAATCCGGGGAGCTGTTTTTT
cdr3_aa: CASSQIDRAIKSGELFF

v_call: TRBV5-4
clone_size: .
d_call: .
j_call: TRBJ2-3
cdr3_nt: TGTGCCAGCAGTTTGGATAGCGGAGGGGTTAGCACAGATACGCAGTATTTT
cdr3_aa: CASSLDSGGVSTDTQYF

v_call: TRBV23-1
clone_size: few
d_call: .
j_call: TRBJ1-1
cdr3_nt: TGCGCCAGCAGTCAATCAATACAGCCGAACACTGAAGCTTTCTTT
cdr3_aa: CASSQSIQPNTEAFF

v_call: TRBV5-6
clone_size: .
d_call: .
j_call: TRBJ2-5
cdr3_nt: TGTGCCAGCAGCTCCAGTTCCACAGGGAGGGGGGAGACCCAGTACTTC
cdr3_aa: CASSSSSTGRGETQYF

v_call: TRBV19
clone_size: .
d_call: .
j_call: TRBJ2-1
cdr3_nt: TGTGCCAGTAGTATTACGACTCTCAATGAGCAGTTCTTC
cdr3_aa: CASSITTLNEQFF

v_call: TRBV5-6
clone_size: .
d_call: .
j_call: TRBJ1-5
cdr3_nt: TGTGCCAGCAGCTTGGCCGCAGGGGCAGGCTTGAAGGATCAGCCCCAGCATTTT
cdr3_aa: CASSLAAGAGLKDQPQHF

v_call: TRBV27
clone_size: once
d_call: TRBD1
j_call: TRBJ1-1
cdr3_nt: TGTGCCAGCAGTACGGACAGGGAGATTACTGAAGCTTTCTTT
cdr3_aa: CASSTDREITEAFF

v_call: TRBV6-1
clone_size: .
d_call: .
j_call: TRBJ1-5
cdr3_nt: TGTGCCAGCAGGGTGACAGAGGCTGGGCCCCAGCATTTT
cdr3_aa: CASRVTEAGPQHF

v_call: TRBV4-1
clone_size: .
d_call: TRBD1
j_call: TRBJ1-1
cdr3_nt: TGCGCCAGCAGCCATCCCGGGACAGGGGACACTGAAGCTTTCTTT
cdr3_aa: CASSHPGTGDTEAFF

v_call: TRBV28
clone_size: once
d_call: .
j_call: TRBJ2-7
cdr3_nt: TGTGCCAGCAGTTTCGGTGTGGGCCCGTACGAGCAGTACTTC
cdr3_aa: CASSFGVGPYEQYF

v_call: TRBV7-3
clone_size: .
d_call: .
j_call: TRBJ1-5
cdr3_nt: TGTGCCAGCAGCTTAGGCCCCGACAGCTCATACAATCAGCCCCAGCATTTT
cdr3_aa: CASSLGPDSSYNQPQHF

v_call: TRBV9
clone_size: .
d_call: .
j_call: TRBJ2-3
cdr3_nt: TGTGCCAGCAGCGTAGAGCACAGGGAAACAGATACGCAGTATTTT
cdr3_aa: CASSVEHRETDTQYF

v_call: TRBV11-3
clone_size: .
d_call: .
j_call: TRBJ2-1
cdr3_nt: TGTGCCAGCAGCCTAGGTGACATCTCCTACAATGAGCAGTTCTTC
cdr3_aa: CASSLGDISYNEQFF

v_call: TRBV10-3
clone_size: few
d_call: .
j_call: TRBJ1-1
cdr3_nt: TGTGCCACCGGGAGAGGTAACACTGAAGCTTTCTTT
cdr3_aa: CATGRGNTEAFF

v_call: TRBV15
clone_size: .
d_call: TRBD1
j_call: TRBJ1-3
cdr3_nt: TGTGCCACCAGCCAAGACAGGGCCTCTGGAAACACCATATATTTT
cdr3_aa: CATSQDRASGNTIYF

v_call: TRBV7-6
clone_size: .
d_call: TRBD2
j_call: TRBJ2-1
cdr3_nt: TGTGCCAGCAGCTTAAGAGGGGGGGGGAGAGCGGGAGGATTCCTCTCCTACAATGAGCAGTTCTTC
cdr3_aa: CASSLRGGGRAGGFLSYNEQFF

v_call: TRBV15
clone_size: .
d_call: .
j_call: TRBJ2-2
cdr3_nt: TGTGCCACCAGCAGAGAAAGGACTACCACCGGGGAGCTGTTTTTT
cdr3_aa: CATSRERTTTGELFF

v_call: TRBV6-1
clone_size: .
d_call: .
j_call: TRBJ2-1
cdr3_nt: TGTGCCATCTGGGGGGATGGGGGGTACAATGAGCAGTTCTTC
cdr3_aa: CAIWGDGGYNEQFF

v_call: TRBV28
clone_size: .
d_call: .
j_call: TRBJ1-1
cdr3_nt: TGTGCCAGCAGACCCATTGCGGGCGGCTCGAACACTGAAGCTTTCTTT
cdr3_aa: CASRPIAGGSNTEAFF

v_call: TRBV5-1
clone_size: .
d_call: TRBD1
j_call: TRBJ1-2
cdr3_nt: TGCGCCAGCAGCTTGTGGGCCGGGACAGAAGGCTACACCTTC
cdr3_aa: CASSLWAGTEGYTF

v_call: TRBV5-1
clone_size: .
d_call: TRBD2
j_call: TRBJ2-1
cdr3_nt: TGCGCCAGCAGCGCGGGACTAGCGGGAATCGATGAGCAGTTCTTC
cdr3_aa: CASSAGLAGIDEQFF

v_call: TRBV18
clone_size: few
d_call: TRBD1
j_call: TRBJ1-5
cdr3_nt: TGTGCCAGCTCACCATCCAGGGGGGAACAGCCCCAGCATTTT
cdr3_aa: CASSPSRGEQPQHF